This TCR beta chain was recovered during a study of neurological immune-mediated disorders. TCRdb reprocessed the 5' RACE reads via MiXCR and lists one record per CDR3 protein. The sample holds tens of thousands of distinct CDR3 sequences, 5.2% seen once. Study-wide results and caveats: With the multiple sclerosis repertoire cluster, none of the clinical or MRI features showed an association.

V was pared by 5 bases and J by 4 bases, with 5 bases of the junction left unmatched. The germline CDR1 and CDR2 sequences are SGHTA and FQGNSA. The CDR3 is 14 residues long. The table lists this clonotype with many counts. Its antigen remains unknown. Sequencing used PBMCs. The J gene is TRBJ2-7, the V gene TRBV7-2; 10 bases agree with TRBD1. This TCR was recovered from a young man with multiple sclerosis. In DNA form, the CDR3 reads TGTGCCAGCAGCCCTGGGACAGGGGTTTACGAGCAGTACTTC. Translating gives CASSPGTGVYEQYF. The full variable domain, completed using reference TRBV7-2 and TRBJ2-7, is GAGVSQSPSNKVTEKGKDVELRCDPISGHTALYWYRQSLGQGLEFLIYFQGNSAPDKSGLPSDRFSAERTGGSVSTLTIQRTQQEDSAVYLCASSPGTGVYEQYFGPGTRLTVT.